The TCR beta chain under discussion was sequenced for a study of T cell repertoires in cytomegalovirus infection. About the study: Carrying CMV and the relevant HLA type showed in public TCR beta signatures. Whole-study results and caveats: The cumulative frequency of public TCR beta families identified carriers of CMV plus the relevant HLA.

The V gene's germline CDR1 is SGHTA and CDR2 FQGNSA. The CDR3 loop spans 15 amino acids. Trimming left V 5 bases short and J 3 bases short, with 13 bases between. TCRdb analysed the reads with MiXCR anew, one entry per CDR3 protein. Seen here are 150,000 to 200,000 distinct CDR3 sequences, approximately 15% observed once, and the top ten hold roughly 30%. This clonotype was recorded at least ten times. The antigen is not known. Sequences were obtained from PBMCs. The rearrangement uses TRBV7-2 and TRBJ1-4, with D tentatively TRBD1 (6 bases). The sequence was collected from a human donor in good health (CMV status not recorded). Some clones in this sample may be carry-over from other donors' samples. The CDR3 loop reads CASSPSRTANEKLFF. CDR3 bases: TGTGCCAGCAGCCCCTCCCGGACAGCTAATGAAAAACTGTTTTTT.